This entry lists 22 T cell receptor beta chains sequenced from one sample in a study of blood T cell repertoires in COVID-19. Sequencing was performed with immunoSEQ multiplex PCR; in TCRdb, only in-frame clones are kept and a portion is missing. The sample gives some 72,000 clones, about 89% of which show up once; less than 0.65% is in the top ten. The sample was peripheral blood. Receptors were obtained from a man aged 55 to 70 with acute or convalescent COVID-19.

The V call is TRBV5-1, the J call TRBJ2-1; 12 nucleotides match TRBD2. V lost 4 bases to trimming and J lost 1 base; unmatched junction nucleotides: 3. The germline gives CDR1 SGHRS, CDR2 YFSETQ. The CDR3 length is 16 residues. The CDR3 sequence: CASSPTSGSSYNEQFF. For the CDR3, the DNA is TGCGCCAGCAGCCCGACTAGCGGGAGTTCCTACAATGAGCAGTTCTTC.

J is TRBJ2-5 and V is TRBV27, with 10 bases matching TRBD2. V trimming: 6 bases; J trimming: 4 bases; junction bases outside the gene matches: 8. This CDR3 contains 15 residues. The germline CDR1 and CDR2 sequences are MNHEY and SMNVEV (reference sequence). Here the CDR3 DNA reads TGTGCCAGCAGGAAAGCGGGGGGGATTTTAGAGACCCAGTACTTC. This gives the protein CASRKAGGILETQYF.

The V and J genes are TRBV10-3 and TRBJ1-2, with TRBD1 identical over 7 bases. This CDR3 comprises 15 residues. The trim removed 10 bases at V and 2 bases at J, leaving 13 bases unmatched. Per the germline V gene, CDR1 is ENHRY and CDR2 is SYGVKD. The CDR3 spells CASQNRGSENYGYTF. The CDR3 DNA reads as TGTGCCAGTCAGAACAGGGGAAGTGAAAACTATGGCTACACCTTC.

This clone was seen only once. CDR3 bases: TGTGCCATCAACGCAGGGTCCATGAACACTGAAGCTTTCTTT. This encodes CAINAGSMNTEAFF. The V gene is TRBV10-3, the J gene TRBJ1-1; D might be TRBD1 (5 bases). V lost 7 bases, J lost 0 bases, and 12 bases lay in between. This CDR3 contains 14 residues. Germline-derived CDR1 and CDR2 are ENHRY and SYGVKD.

This sequence joins TRBV14 and TRBJ2-1; D gene unclear. The V and J ends lost 4 bases and 1 base respectively, with 14 bases between them. The CDR3 loop spans 16 amino acids. CDR1 and CDR2 (germline): SGHDN, FVKESK. This CDR3 is CASSPAAAPSYNEQFF. CDR3 coding DNA: TGTGCCAGCAGCCCAGCTGCAGCGCCTTCCTACAATGAGCAGTTCTTC.

This clone was counted once. The chain uses TRBV7-2 and TRBJ2-5; the D gene is possibly TRBD1 (6 bases). CDR1 and CDR2 from the germline V gene are SGHTA and FQGNSA. The CDR3 has 14 residues. Trimming took 0 bases from V and 7 from J, leaving 12 bases between them. For the CDR3, the DNA is TGTGCCAGCAGCTTAGCACAGGGTGAAGTGACCCAGTACTTC. This translates into CASSLAQGEVTQYF.

Only a few counts were recorded for this clone. V and J are TRBV7-9 and TRBJ1-2; TRBD1 aligns across 8 bases. This CDR3 has 15 amino acids. The germline gives CDR1 SEHNR, CDR2 FQNEAQ (reference sequence). Germline trimming cut 5 bases from V and 7 bases from J; bases unmatched to any gene: 12. CDR3 bases: TGTGCCAGCAGCCAAGGGGACAGGCGAGTGGTTGGCTACACCTTC. This codes for CASSQGDRRVVGYTF.

The chain couples TRBV19 to TRBJ2-5; 8 bases fit TRBD1. The CDR3 contains 20 residues. The V gene end was trimmed by 1 base and the J gene end by 3 bases; junction bases not matched to a gene: 19. The germline CDR1 and CDR2 sequences are LNHDA and SQIVND (reference sequence). CDR3 bases: TGTGCCAGTAGTATAGGCCCCCCGGGACAGGTAGTGGGTAGTAAAGAGACCCAGTACTTC. This gives the protein CASSIGPPGQVVGSKETQYF.

The chain carries TRBV5-5 and TRBJ2-7; perhaps TRBD2 as D (6 bases). Germline V CDR1 and CDR2: SGHKS, YYEKEE (reference sequence). CDR3 size: 16 residues. Trimming took off 0 bases at V and 7 bases at J, with 20 bases between the two ends. Written as DNA, the CDR3 is TGTGCCAGCAGCTTGGCCTGGGACTGGGAGACATGGGAGCAGTACTTC. It encodes CASSLAWDWETWEQYF.

This CDR3 reads CASSLMGGYNSPLHF. In DNA, the CDR3 is TGTGCCAGCAGCTTAATGGGGGGGTATAATTCACCCCTCCACTTT. V gene TRBV7-3 combines with J gene TRBJ1-6; possible D gene TRBD1, 5 bases. The CDR3 runs to 15 residues. Germline CDR1 reads SGHTA; CDR2 reads FQGTGA. V was trimmed by 1 base and J by 4 bases, leaving 8 bases between them. Together with reference TRBV7-3 and TRBJ1-6, the CDR3 gives the full variable domain: GAGVSQTPSNKVTEKGKYVELRCDPISGHTALYWYRQSLGQGPEFLIYFQGTGAADDSGLPNDRFFAVRPEGSVSTLKIQRTERGDSAVYLCASSLMGGYNSPLHFGNGTRLTVT.

The chain joins TRBV7-2 to TRBJ2-2; 11 positions match TRBD2. Germline V gene lookup returns CDR1 SGHTA and CDR2 FQGNSA. J gave up 4 bases and V 0 bases, and 4 bases lay outside the gene matches. The CDR3 runs to 17 residues. The CDR3 DNA follows: TGTGCCAGCAGCTTAGCCTTACTAGCGGGAGTCACCGGGGAGCTGTTTTTT. Protein product: CASSLALLAGVTGELFF.

The V and J genes are TRBV19 and TRBJ1-4; TRBD1 aligns across 7 bases. Germline lookup yields CDR1 LNHDA and CDR2 SQIVND (reference sequence). The CDR3 loop spans 15 amino acids. V lost 5 bases and J lost 0; bases outside the gene matches: 3. CDR3 sequence reads: CASSPGTATNEKLFF. The CDR3 DNA is TGTGCCAGTAGTCCGGGGACAGCAACTAATGAAAAACTGTTTTTT.

This clone was seen just once. The chain recombines TRBV2 with TRBJ1-5, with a weak D call TRBD1 (5 bases). The CDR3 extends over 16 amino acids. Germline CDR1 and CDR2: SNHLY and FYNNEI. Trimming stripped 4 bases from V and 0 bases from J, with 13 bases between. CDR3 bases: TGTGCCAGCAGTGCACACGGTGGGGCTAGCAATCAGCCCCAGCATTTT. Residues: CASSAHGGASNQPQHF.

V usage is TRBV7-3 and J usage is TRBJ2-6, with a possible D match to TRBD2 (7 bases). Germline assignment: CDR1 SGHTA and CDR2 FQGTGA. Trimming cost V 5 bases and J 1 base, with 15 bases left between them. The CDR3 extends over 17 amino acids. CDR3: CASSPWGGASGANVLTF. DNA of the CDR3: TGTGCCAGCAGCCCCTGGGGGGGGGCGTCTGGGGCCAACGTCCTGACTTTC. Full variable domain (remainder filled in from reference TRBV7-3 and TRBJ2-6): GAGVSQTPSNKVTEKGKYVELRCDPISGHTALYWYRQSLGQGPEFLIYFQGTGAADDSGLPNDRFFAVRPEGSVSTLKIQRTERGDSAVYLCASSPWGGASGANVLTFGAGSRLTVL.

The V call is TRBV6-1, the J call TRBJ2-7; unclear D gene. Germline V lookup: CDR1 MNHNS, CDR2 SASEGT. The CDR3 contains 14 residues. The ends were cut back, 5 bases at V and 0 bases at J, with 11 bases in the middle. As DNA, the CDR3 is TGTGCCAGCAGTCCCGACACCCACTCCTACGAGCAGTACTTC. Amino acid sequence: CASSPDTHSYEQYF.

The chain couples TRBV30 to TRBJ1-6; 9 bases align to TRBD1. The germline V gene encodes CDR1 GTSNPN and CDR2 SVGIG (reference sequence). Losses at the gene ends were 4 bases for V and 7 bases for J; bases not matched to a gene: 2. There are 13 residues in the CDR3. The CDR3 is CAWKGTGNSPLHF. CDR3 DNA sequence: TGTGCCTGGAAAGGGACAGGGAATTCACCCCTCCACTTT.

This chain uses TRBV29-1 with TRBJ2-5, with 7 positions matching TRBD2. Trimming removed 8 bases from V and 7 bases from J; junction bases left unmatched: 16. The length of the CDR3 is 14 residues. CDR1 and CDR2 from the germline V gene are SQVTM and ANQGSEA. CDR3 DNA sequence: TGCAGCACTGGGGGGGTATCGGGAATTGGGACCCAGTACTTC. Translated: CSTGGVSGIGTQYF.

As to this clone: The sample contains more than one DNA sequence encoding this CDR3. The V and J genes are TRBV9 and TRBJ1-3; D uncertain. The CDR3 is 12 amino acids. V lost 4 bases and J lost 3, with 5 bases in between. Germline-derived CDR1 and CDR2 are SGDLS and YYNGEE. The CDR3 region is CASSPRGNTIYF. The CDR3 DNA sequence: TGTGCCAGCAGCCCGCGTGGAAACACCATATATTTT. The variable domain in full, completed from reference TRBV9 and TRBJ1-3, reads DSGVTQTPKHLITATGQRVTLRCSPRSGDLSVYWYQQSLDQGLQFLIQYYNGEERAKGNILERFSAQQFPDLHSELNLSSLELGDSALYFCASSPRGNTIYFGEGSWLTVV.

For the CDR3, the DNA is TGTGCCAGCAGTTTAATGGCTACTAATGAAAAACTGTTTTTT. Protein: CASSLMATNEKLFF. This chain links TRBV27 with TRBJ1-4; no firm D call. V was pared by 2 bases and J by 2 bases, with 6 bases between. CDR3 size: 14 residues. The V gene's germline CDR1 is MNHEY and CDR2 SMNVEV (reference sequence).

This clone was detected only once. This chain connects TRBV5-6 to TRBJ1-2, with TRBD1 matching 7 bases. The V gene's germline CDR1 is SGHDT and CDR2 YYEEEE. The J segment lost 4 bases and the V segment lost 4 bases, leaving 4 bases of the junction unmatched. The CDR3 totals 13 residues. The CDR3 DNA reads TGTGCCAGCAGCACCCGGGACAGCTATGGCTACACCTTC. It translates to CASSTRDSYGYTF.

The V gene is TRBV18, the J gene TRBJ1-4, with TRBD1 matching 9 bases. Per the germline V gene, CDR1 is KGHSH and CDR2 is LQKENI. The CDR3 has 14 amino acids. V gave up 3 bases and J gave up 7 bases; unmatched junction bases: 3. CDR3 protein: CASSPGTGSEKLFF. The CDR3 DNA sequence: TGTGCCAGCTCACCCGGGACAGGGAGTGAAAAACTGTTTTTT.

This chain joins TRBV5-1 and TRBJ2-6, with D unclear. The CDR3 extends over 17 amino acids. V lost 0 bases and J lost 1, with 11 bases in between. Germline V gene data show CDR1 as SGHRS and CDR2 as YFSETQ. CDR3 in DNA: TGCGCCAGCAGCTTGGGGGCCAGAAATTCTGGGGCCAACGTCCTGACTTTC. This sequence encodes CASSLGARNSGANVLTF.